This T cell receptor beta chain originates from a study of OX40 agonist ivuxolimab in advanced cancers. TCRdb's table, derived via immunoSEQ multiplex PCR, lists solely in-frame clones and lacks some. Here the sample spans 34,000 or so clones, under 80% being singletons. Peripheral blood came from all dose cohorts at three timepoints. Trimming removed 4 bases from V and 7 bases from J, with 13 bases in between. The germline gives CDR1 SGHTA, CDR2 FQGNSA. The CDR3 is 13 residues long. The sample here was CD4+ or CD8+ T cells sorted from blood, taken in a trial of the OX40 agonist ivuxolimab. The chain is built from TRBV7-2 and TRBJ1-1; unclear D gene. The TCR sequence derives from an adult with an advanced solid tumor such as melanoma, head and neck, liver or kidney cancer. The CDR3 DNA sequence: TGTGCCAGCAGCTCAGAAGTTATGGATGAAGCTTTCTTT. Protein sequence: CASSSEVMDEAFF.